The source of this TCR beta chain is a study of control samples from healthy donors and cancer patients. Germline V lookup: CDR1 SGHNT, CDR2 YYREEE (reference sequence). The CDR3 has 14 residues. Trimming cost V 4 bases and J 4 bases, with 12 bases left between them. Sequenced by immunoSEQ multiplex PCR; TCRdb stores in-frame clones only, minus some. Here the sample spans about 220,000 clones, 85% to 95% being singletons. The TCR originated in a man aged 50 or older in good health. The chain links TRBV5-4 to TRBJ1-5; D is unresolved. Material for sequencing was blood. In DNA form, the CDR3 reads TGTGCCAGCAGCGCGGACGGGCCTAATCAGCCCCAGCATTTT. This sequence encodes CASSADGPNQPQHF. Full variable domain (remainder filled in from reference TRBV5-4 and TRBJ1-5): ETGVTQSPTHLIKTRGQQVTLRCSSQSGHNTVSWYQQALGQGPQFIFQYYREEENGRGNFPPRFSGLQFPNYSSELNVNALELDDSALYLCASSADGPNQPQHFGDGTRLSIL.